The 2 T cell receptor beta chains below come from one sample, sequenced in a study of blood T cell repertoires in COVID-19. Clones were read by immunoSEQ multiplex PCR, and TCRdb kept only the in-frame ones, dropping some. This table holds approximately 72,000 clones, 80% to 85% found once. What was sequenced was peripheral blood. The receptors were sampled from a man aged 45 to 65 with active COVID-19.

The V gene is TRBV5-1, the J gene TRBJ2-3; 14 bases match TRBD2. The germline V gene has CDR1 SGHRS and CDR2 YFSETQ. This CDR3 spans 17 amino acids. J was trimmed by 2 bases and V by 4 bases; bases with no gene match: 6. DNA of the CDR3: TGCGCCAGCAGCGCCCCGACTAGCGGGAGGGCCACAGATACGCAGTATTTT. Translated: CASSAPTSGRATDTQYF.

The V and J genes are TRBV9 and TRBJ1-6, with TRBD1 identical over 9 bases. Germline V CDR1 and CDR2: SGDLS, YYNGEE. This CDR3 region has 16 residues. Unmatched junction bases numbered 12, after V lost 6 bases and J lost 8 bases. The CDR3 loop is CASTVGTGPWDSPLHF. CDR3 DNA: TGTGCCAGCACCGTGGGGACAGGGCCCTGGGATTCACCCCTCCACTTT.